This T cell receptor (beta chain) was recovered during a study of blood T cell repertoires in COVID-19. Across the whole study: Collection of acute and convalescent COVID-19 samples took place in the United States, Italy and Spain.

Germline CDR1 and CDR2: SGHDT and YYEEEE. The ends were cut back, 4 bases at V and 5 bases at J, with 21 bases in the middle. There are 16 residues in the CDR3. Original processing notes: How many nucleated cells were present was estimated from reference gene primer amplification. The method was immunoSEQ multiplex PCR; TCRdb's version includes in-frame clones alone and lacks a portion of them. V and J calls and clone size come straight from that table; D and trimming were deduced from the DNA. The table shows under 300,000 clones, with 80% to 85% occurring only once. This TCR derives from a woman younger than 30 with acute or convalescent COVID-19. The chain uses TRBV5-6 and TRBJ1-1, with D possibly TRBD1 on 6 matching bases. The sequenced sample consisted of peripheral blood. This CDR3 reads CASSLAGGPLGTEAFF. Here the CDR3 DNA reads TGTGCCAGCAGCCTGGCCGGGGGGCCACTAGGAACTGAAGCTTTCTTT. The full variable domain, with the rest looked up from reference TRBV5-6 and TRBJ1-1, is DAGVTQSPTHLIKTRGQQVTLRCSPKSGHDTVSWYQQALGQGPQFIFQYYEEEERQRGNFPDRFSGHQFPNYSSELNVNALLLGDSALYLCASSLAGGPLGTEAFFGQGTRLTVV.